This is a list of T cell receptor beta chains from one sample in a study of technical replicates of blood from four donors. The data were produced by immunoSEQ multiplex PCR, yet TCRdb's version contains in-frame clones alone and is incomplete. This table has just over 95,000 clones, approximately 94% appearing once. Sequencing was done on a sample of T cells isolated from PBMCs. These receptors all come from a human donor in good health. The CDR3 runs from the conserved cysteine through the conserved F or W.

v_call	cdr3_aa
TRBV6-1	CASIRREENTEAFF
TRBV6-1	CASTYLWEGRNEQFF
TRBV20-1	CSARTGRKLFF
TRBV11-2	CASSLRWEEGNEQFF
TRBV6-5	CAISVDMNTEAFF
TRBV19	CASSGTGDGGPGNTIYF
TRBV2	CASTLRGSPSGANVLTF
TRBV19	CASSEVGGPVTYTF
TRBV18	CASSPPVFRGGNTIYF
TRBV4-1	CASSPGGGRSGNTIYF
TRBV7-9	CACSLYSNQPQHF
TRBV6-1	CASSEGLAGGTDTQYF
TRBV6-6	CASRLGQDNVYEQYF
TRBV28	CASSPWSNEKLFF
TRBV11-3	CASRLETPWDEQFF
TRBV7-9	CASSLFRDTEAFF
TRBV7-2	CASSEAGSGELFF
TRBV15	CATSRALSYEQYF
TRBV5-1	CASSYRLAGGNSNTGELFF
TRBV6-1	CASRYIYEQYF
TRBV6-6	CASSQDTDTQYF
TRBV5-1	CASSPLRGSPSNYGYTF
TRBV6-5	CASRPRTGQPQHF
TRBV14	CASSPYLTSSYEQYF
TRBV21-1	CASSKVLGENTGELFF
TRBV5-1	CATRLAPGTDTQYF
TRBV4-3	CASSQNLRGGGYTF
TRBV21-1	CASSKTPFGGSQETQYF
TRBV27	CASRWGTGKVEPQHF
TRBV27	CASSLLAVLAYEQYF
TRBV30	CAWVPGSAAREQYF
TRBV19	CASDRTGYNEQFF
TRBV30	CAWSVQGWEQYF
TRBV2	CASSSSSGSGTGELFF
TRBV27	CASSLSRGGGNYGYTF
TRBV27	CASSFTKAPQFF
TRBV13	CASSSTGGRETQYF
TRBV5-4	CASSGTGSGNTIYF
TRBV7-3	CASSPGQQATEAFF
TRBV6-6	CASSGRDRDYGYTF
TRBV7-7	CASSLRAGGQETQYF
TRBV27	CASSFAADYGYTF
TRBV7-8	CASSRLVLGGYTF
TRBV27	CASSWRVSYEQYF
TRBV6-1	CASLISGGSFEQYF
TRBV6-5	CASTPPSAYEQYF
TRBV7-9	CASSGDSKLNEQFF
TRBV23-1	CASSPWTGTGDYEQYF
TRBV19	CASTDLSGNTIYF